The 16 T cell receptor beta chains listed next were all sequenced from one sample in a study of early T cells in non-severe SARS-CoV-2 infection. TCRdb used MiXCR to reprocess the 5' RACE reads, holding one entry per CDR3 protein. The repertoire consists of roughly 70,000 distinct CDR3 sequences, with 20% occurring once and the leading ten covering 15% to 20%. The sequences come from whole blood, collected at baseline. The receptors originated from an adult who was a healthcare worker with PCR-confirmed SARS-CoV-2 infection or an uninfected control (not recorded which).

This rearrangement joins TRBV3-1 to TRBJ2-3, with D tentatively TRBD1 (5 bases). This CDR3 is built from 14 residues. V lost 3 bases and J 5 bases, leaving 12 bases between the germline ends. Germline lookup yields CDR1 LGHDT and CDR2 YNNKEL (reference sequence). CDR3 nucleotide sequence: TGTGCCAGCAGCCACCGCCAGGGCGGAGATACGCAGTATTTT. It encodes CASSHRQGGDTQYF.

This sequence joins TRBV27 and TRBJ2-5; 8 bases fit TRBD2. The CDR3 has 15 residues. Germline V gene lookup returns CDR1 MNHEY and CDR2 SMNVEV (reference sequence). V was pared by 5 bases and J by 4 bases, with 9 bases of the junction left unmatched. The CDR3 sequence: CASSERGQGGETQYF. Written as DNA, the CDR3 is TGTGCCAGCAGTGAGCGGGGGCAGGGTGGAGAGACCCAGTACTTC.

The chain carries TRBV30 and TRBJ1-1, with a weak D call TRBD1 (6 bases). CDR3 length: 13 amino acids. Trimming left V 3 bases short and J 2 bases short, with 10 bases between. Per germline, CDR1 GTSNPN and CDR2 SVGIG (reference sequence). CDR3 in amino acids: CAWSSDRNTEAFF. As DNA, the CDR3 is TGTGCCTGGAGCTCGGACAGAAACACTGAAGCTTTCTTT.

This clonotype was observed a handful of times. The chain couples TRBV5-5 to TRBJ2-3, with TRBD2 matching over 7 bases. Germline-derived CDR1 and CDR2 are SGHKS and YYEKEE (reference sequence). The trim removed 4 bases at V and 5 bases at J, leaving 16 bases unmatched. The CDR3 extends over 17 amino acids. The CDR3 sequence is CASSRASAGLSVDTQYF. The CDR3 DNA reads TGTGCCAGCAGCCGGGCCTCAGCGGGGCTCTCGGTAGATACGCAGTATTTT.

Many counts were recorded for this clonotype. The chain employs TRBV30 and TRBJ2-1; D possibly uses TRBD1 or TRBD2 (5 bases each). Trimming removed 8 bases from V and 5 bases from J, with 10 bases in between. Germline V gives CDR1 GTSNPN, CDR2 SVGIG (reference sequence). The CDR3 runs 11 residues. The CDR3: CAGGPDNEQFF. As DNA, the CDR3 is TGTGCCGGGGGACCAGACAATGAGCAGTTCTTC.

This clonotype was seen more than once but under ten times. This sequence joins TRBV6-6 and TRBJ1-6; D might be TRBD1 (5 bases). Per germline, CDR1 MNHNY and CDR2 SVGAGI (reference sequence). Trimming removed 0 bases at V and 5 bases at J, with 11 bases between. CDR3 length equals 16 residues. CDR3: CASSYSPTANNSPLHF. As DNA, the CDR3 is TGTGCCAGCAGTTACTCCCCGACAGCCAATAATTCACCCCTCCACTTT.

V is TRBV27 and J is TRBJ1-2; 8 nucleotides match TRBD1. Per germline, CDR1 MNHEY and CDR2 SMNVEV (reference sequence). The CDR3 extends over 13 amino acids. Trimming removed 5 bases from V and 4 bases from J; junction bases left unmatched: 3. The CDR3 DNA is TGTGCCAGCAGTCCGGACAGGGTCTATGGCTACACCTTC. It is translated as CASSPDRVYGYTF.

CDR3 amino acids: CASSPGNFSTDTQYF. CDR3 bases: TGTGCCAGCAGCCCGGGTAACTTTAGCACAGATACGCAGTATTTT. The chain couples TRBV7-9 to TRBJ2-3; D gene unclear. The CDR3 covers 15 residues. CDR1 is SEHNR and CDR2 is FQNEAQ in the germline V gene (reference sequence). V was clipped by 5 bases and J by 0 bases, with 12 bases between them.

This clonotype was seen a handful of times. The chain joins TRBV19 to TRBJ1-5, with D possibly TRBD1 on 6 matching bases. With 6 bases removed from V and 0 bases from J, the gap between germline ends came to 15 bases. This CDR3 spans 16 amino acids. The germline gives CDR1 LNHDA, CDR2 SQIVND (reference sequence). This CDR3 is CASRSSLQGSNQPQHF. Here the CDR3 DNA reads TGTGCCAGTAGAAGCTCTCTACAGGGTAGCAATCAGCCCCAGCATTTT.

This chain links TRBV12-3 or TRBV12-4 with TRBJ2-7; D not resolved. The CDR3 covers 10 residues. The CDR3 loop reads CSPGTYEQYF. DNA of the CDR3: TGTAGTCCTGGAACCTACGAGCAGTACTTC.

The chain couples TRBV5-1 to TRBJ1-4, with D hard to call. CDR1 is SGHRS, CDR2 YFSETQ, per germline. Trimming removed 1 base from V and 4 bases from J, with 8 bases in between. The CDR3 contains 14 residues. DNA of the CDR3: TGCGCCAGCAGCTTGAATGGGGATAATGAAAAACTGTTTTTT. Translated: CASSLNGDNEKLFF.

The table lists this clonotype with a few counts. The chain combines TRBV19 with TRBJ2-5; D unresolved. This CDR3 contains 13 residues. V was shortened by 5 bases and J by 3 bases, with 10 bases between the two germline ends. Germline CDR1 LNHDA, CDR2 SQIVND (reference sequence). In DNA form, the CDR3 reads TGTGCCAGTAGTGAACCAGAGAAAGAGACCCAGTACTTC. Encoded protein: CASSEPEKETQYF.

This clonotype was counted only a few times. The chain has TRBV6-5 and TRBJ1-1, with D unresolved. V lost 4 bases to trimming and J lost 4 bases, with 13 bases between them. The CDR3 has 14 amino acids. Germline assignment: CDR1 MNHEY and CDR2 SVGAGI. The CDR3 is CASSSGSVITEAFF. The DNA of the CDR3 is TGTGCCAGCAGTTCGGGTTCGGTGATCACTGAAGCTTTCTTT.

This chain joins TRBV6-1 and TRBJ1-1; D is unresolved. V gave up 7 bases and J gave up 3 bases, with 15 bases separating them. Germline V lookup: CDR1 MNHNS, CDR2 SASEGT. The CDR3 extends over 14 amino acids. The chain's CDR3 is CASNPVSQDTEAFF. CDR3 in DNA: TGTGCCAGCAACCCAGTCAGCCAGGACACTGAAGCTTTCTTT.

The CDR3 sequence is CSVSGTSGGRGRLQYF. As DNA, the CDR3 is TGCAGCGTTTCCGGGACTAGCGGGGGCCGAGGCCGTCTCCAGTACTTC. The gene calls are TRBV29-1 and TRBJ2-5; 14 nucleotides align to TRBD2. Germline V gene data show CDR1 as SQVTM and CDR2 as ANQGSEA. The CDR3 is 16 amino acids. Losses at the gene ends were 5 bases for V and 10 bases for J; bases not matched to a gene: 15.

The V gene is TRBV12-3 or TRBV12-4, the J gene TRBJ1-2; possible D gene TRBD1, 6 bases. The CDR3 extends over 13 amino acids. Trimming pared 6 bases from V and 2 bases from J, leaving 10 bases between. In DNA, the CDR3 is TGTGCCAGCAGGCCTACAGGGAACTATGGCTACACCTTC. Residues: CASRPTGNYGYTF.